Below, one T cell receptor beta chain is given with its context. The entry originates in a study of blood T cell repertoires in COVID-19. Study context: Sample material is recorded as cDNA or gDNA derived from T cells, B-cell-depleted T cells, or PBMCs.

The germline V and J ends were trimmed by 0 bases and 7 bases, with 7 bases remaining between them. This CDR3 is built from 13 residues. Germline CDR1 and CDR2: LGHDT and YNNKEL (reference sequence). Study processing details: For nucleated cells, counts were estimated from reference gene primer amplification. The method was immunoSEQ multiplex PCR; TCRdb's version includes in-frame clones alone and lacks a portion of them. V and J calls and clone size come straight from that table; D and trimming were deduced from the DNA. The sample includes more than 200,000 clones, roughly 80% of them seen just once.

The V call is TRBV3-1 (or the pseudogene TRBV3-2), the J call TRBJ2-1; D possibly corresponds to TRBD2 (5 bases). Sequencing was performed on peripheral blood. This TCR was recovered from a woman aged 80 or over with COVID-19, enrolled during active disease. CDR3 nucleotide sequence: TGTGCCAGCAGCCAAGACTGGAGGAATGAGCAGTTCTTC. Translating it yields CASSQDWRNEQFF.